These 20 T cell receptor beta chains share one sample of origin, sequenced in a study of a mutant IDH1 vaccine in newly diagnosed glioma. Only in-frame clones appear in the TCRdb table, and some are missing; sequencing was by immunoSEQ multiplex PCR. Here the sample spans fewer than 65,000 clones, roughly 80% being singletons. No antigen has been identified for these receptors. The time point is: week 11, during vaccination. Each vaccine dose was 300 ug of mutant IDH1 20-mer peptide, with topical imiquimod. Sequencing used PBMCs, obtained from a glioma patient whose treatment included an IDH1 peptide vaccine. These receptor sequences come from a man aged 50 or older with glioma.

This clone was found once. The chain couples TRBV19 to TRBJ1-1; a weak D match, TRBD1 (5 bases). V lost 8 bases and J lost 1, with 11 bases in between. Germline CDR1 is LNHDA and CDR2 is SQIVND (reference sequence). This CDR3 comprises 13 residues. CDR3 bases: TGTGCCAGTCTCAGGGATCAGAACACTGAAGCTTTCTTT. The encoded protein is CASLRDQNTEAFF. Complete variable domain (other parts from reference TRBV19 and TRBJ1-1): DGGITQSPKYLFRKEGQNVTLSCEQNLNHDAMYWYRQDPGQGLRLIYYSQIVNDFQKGDIAEGYSVSREKKESFPLTVTSAQKNPTAFYLCASLRDQNTEAFFGQGTRLTVV.

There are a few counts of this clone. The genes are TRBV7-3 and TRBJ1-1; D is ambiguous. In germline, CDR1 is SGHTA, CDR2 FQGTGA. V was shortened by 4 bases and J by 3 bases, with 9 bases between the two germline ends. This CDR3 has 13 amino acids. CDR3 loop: CASSWSMDTEAFF. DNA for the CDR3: TGTGCCAGCAGCTGGAGCATGGACACTGAAGCTTTCTTT.

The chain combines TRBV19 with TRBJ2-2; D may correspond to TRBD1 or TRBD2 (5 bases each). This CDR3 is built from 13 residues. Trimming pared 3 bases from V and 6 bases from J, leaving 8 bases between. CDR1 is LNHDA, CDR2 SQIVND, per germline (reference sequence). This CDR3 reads CASSMGPAGELFF. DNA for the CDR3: TGTGCCAGTAGTATGGGACCGGCCGGGGAGCTGTTTTTT.

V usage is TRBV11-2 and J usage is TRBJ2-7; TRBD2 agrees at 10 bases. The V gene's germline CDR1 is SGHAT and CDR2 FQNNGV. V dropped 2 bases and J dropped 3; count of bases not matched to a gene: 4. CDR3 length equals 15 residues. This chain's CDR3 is CASSLRSSGSYEQYF. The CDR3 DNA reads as TGTGCCAGCAGCTTAAGGTCTAGCGGGAGCTACGAGCAGTACTTC.

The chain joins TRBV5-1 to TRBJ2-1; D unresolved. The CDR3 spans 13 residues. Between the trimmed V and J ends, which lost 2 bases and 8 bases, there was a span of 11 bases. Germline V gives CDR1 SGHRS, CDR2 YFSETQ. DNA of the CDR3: TGCGCCAGCAGCTTACTTGATGGATATGAGCAGTTCTTC. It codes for CASSLLDGYEQFF. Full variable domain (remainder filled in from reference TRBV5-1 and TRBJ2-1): KAGVTQTPRYLIKTRGQQVTLSCSPISGHRSVSWYQQTPGQGLQFLFEYFSETQRNKGNFPGRFSGRQFSNSRSEMNVSTLELGDSALYLCASSLLDGYEQFFGPGTRLTVL.

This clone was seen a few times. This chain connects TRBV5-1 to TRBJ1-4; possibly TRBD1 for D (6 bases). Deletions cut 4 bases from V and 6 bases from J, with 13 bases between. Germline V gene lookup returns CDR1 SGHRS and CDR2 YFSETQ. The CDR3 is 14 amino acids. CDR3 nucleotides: TGCGCCAGCAGCGCCCGGGACATGGATGAAAAACTGTTTTTT. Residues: CASSARDMDEKLFF.

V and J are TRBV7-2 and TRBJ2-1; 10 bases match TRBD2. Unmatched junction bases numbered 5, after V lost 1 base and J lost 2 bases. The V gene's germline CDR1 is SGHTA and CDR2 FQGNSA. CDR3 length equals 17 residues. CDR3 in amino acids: CASSLGRGLATYNEQFF. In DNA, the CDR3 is TGTGCCAGCAGCTTAGGGAGGGGACTAGCGACCTACAATGAGCAGTTCTTC. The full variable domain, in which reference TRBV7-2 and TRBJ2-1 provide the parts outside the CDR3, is GAGVSQSPSNKVTEKGKDVELRCDPISGHTALYWYRQSLGQGLEFLIYFQGNSAPDKSGLPSDRFSAERTGGSVSTLTIQRTQQEDSAVYLCASSLGRGLATYNEQFFGPGTRLTVL.

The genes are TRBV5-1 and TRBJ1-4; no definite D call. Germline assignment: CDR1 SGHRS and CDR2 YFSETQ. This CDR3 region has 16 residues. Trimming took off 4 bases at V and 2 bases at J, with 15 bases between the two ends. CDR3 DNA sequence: TGCGCCAGCAGCCTTCAAATGCCGGGGACTAATGAAAAACTGTTTTTT. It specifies CASSLQMPGTNEKLFF.

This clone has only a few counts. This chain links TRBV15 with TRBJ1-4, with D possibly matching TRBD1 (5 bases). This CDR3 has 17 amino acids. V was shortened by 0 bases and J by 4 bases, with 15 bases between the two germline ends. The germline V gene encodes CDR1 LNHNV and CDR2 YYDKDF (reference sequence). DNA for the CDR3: TGTGCCACCAGCAGAGACGGGACGGGGGGGATTAATGAAAAACTGTTTTTT. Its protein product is CATSRDGTGGINEKLFF.

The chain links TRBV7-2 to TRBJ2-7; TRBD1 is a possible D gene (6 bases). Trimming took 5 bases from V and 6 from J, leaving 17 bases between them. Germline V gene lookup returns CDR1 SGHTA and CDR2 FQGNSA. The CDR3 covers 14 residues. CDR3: CASSPRPDRSEQYF. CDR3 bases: TGTGCCAGCAGCCCACGCCCCGACAGGTCCGAGCAGTACTTC.

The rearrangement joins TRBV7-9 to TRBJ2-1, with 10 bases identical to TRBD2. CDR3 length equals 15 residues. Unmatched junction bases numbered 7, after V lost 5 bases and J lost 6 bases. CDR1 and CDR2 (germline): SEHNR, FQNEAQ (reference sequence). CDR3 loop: CASSPFGLAANEQFF. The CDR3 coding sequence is TGTGCCAGCAGCCCCTTTGGACTAGCGGCCAATGAGCAGTTCTTC.

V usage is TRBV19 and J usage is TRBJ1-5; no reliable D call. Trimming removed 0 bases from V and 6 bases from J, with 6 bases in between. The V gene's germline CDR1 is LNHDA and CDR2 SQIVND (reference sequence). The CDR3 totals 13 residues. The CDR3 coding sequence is TGTGCCAGTAGTATAGATCATCTTCAGCCCCAGCATTTT. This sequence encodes CASSIDHLQPQHF.

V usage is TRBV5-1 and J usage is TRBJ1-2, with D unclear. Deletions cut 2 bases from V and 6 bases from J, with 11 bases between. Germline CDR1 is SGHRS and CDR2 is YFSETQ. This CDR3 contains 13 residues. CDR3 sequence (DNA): TGCGCCAGCAGCTTTTCGCAGGTCCATGGCTACACCTTC. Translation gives CASSFSQVHGYTF.

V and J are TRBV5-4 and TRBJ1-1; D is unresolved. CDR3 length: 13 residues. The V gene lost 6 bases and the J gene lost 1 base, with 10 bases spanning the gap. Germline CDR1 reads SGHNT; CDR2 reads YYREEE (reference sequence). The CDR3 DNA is TGTGCCAGCATTGATCAGACGAACACTGAAGCTTTCTTT. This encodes CASIDQTNTEAFF.

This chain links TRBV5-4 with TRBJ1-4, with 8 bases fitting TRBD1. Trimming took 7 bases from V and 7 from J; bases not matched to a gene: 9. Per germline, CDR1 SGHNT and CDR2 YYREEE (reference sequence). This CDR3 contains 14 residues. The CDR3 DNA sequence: TGTGCCAGCCGCCGATCAGGGGGCTCTGAAAAACTGTTTTTT. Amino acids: CASRRSGGSEKLFF.

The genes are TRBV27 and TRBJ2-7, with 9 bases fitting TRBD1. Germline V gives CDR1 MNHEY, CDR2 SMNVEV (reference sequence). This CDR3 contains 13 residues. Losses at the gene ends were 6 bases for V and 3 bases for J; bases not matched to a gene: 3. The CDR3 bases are TGTGCCAGCAGGGGGACAGGGCGCTACGAGCAGTACTTC. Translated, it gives CASRGTGRYEQYF.

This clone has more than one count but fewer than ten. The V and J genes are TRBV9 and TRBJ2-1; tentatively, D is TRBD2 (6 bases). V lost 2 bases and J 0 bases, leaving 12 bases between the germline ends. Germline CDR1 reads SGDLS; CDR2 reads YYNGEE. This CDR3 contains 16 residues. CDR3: CASSVGGGFSYNEQFF. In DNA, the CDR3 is TGTGCCAGCAGCGTGGGAGGAGGGTTCTCCTACAATGAGCAGTTCTTC.

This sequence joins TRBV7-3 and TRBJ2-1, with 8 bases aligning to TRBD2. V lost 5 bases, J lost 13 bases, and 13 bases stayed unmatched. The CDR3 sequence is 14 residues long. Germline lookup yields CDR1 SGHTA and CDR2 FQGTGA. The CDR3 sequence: CASSPGLALGPQFF. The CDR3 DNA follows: TGTGCCAGCAGCCCTGGACTAGCTCTGGGACCCCAGTTCTTC.

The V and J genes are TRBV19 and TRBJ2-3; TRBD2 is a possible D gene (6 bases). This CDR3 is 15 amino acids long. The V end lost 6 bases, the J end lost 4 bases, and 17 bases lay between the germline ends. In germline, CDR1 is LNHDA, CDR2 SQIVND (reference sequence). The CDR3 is CASRLIGGGADTQYF. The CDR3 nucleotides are TGTGCCAGTAGGCTAATAGGCGGCGGGGCAGATACGCAGTATTTT.

Here the CDR3 DNA reads TGTGCCAGCAGCTTAGGGACAGGGGAAGAGACCCAGTACTTC. Amino acids: CASSLGTGEETQYF. This chain uses TRBV7-9 with TRBJ2-5; 9 positions match TRBD1. The CDR3 is made up of 14 amino acids. Germline lookup yields CDR1 SEHNR and CDR2 FQNEAQ (reference sequence). The V segment lost 1 base and the J segment 3 bases; nucleotides outside the gene matches: 0.